The table lists the clone carrying this T cell receptor beta chain with a few counts. Produced via immunoSEQ multiplex PCR; TCRdb's table is partial and in-frame only. The sample yields about 73,000 clones, around 85% seen once. The data originate from a study of OX40 agonist ivuxolimab in advanced cancers. Study in general: An anti-OX40 (CD134) antibody with agonistic activity, ivuxolimab, was administered to patients. Patients achieving partial responses numbered three: one hepatocellular carcinoma case and two cutaneous melanoma cases.

V was pared by 0 bases and J by 7 bases, with 15 bases of the junction left unmatched. Germline V gene lookup returns CDR1 SGHVS and CDR2 FQNEAQ. The CDR3 runs to 19 residues. This sample comprised CD4+ or CD8+ T cells sorted from blood, obtained in a trial of the OX40 agonist ivuxolimab. This rearrangement joins TRBV7-8 to TRBJ2-3, with 11 bases aligning to TRBD2. This TCR came from an adult with an advanced solid tumor such as melanoma, head and neck, liver or kidney cancer. CDR3: CASSLAEGWVAGGPNTQYF. The CDR3, as DNA: TGTGCCAGCAGCTTAGCGGAGGGTTGGGTAGCGGGGGGGCCAAATACGCAGTATTTT.